This TCR beta chain was found in a study of T-cell reconstitution after alpha-beta-depleted transplantation in children (dated by TCRdb to the mid-2010s). In terms of the full investigation: The study quantitatively tracked T-cell immune reconstitution after TCRalphabeta/CD19-depleted allogeneic hematopoietic cell transplantation in children using TCR repertoire profiling. Results and caveats for the whole study, not just this receptor: The apparently early recovery of alphabetaT-cell counts about two months after transplant reportedly depended on only several hundred rapidly expanded clones that came from non-depleted graft cells. Over subsequent months, a decline in hyperexpanded clone frequencies was noted, and after one year, T-cell counts and TCRbeta diversity were mostly ascribed to newly produced T cells. In some patients, high TCRbeta diversity at day 60 was attributed to recipient T cells and intrathymic progenitors that had survived conditioning.

Receptors were amplified or captured by PCR. The run used an Illumina HiSeq 2500. To normalize quantification of the TCRbeta repertoire, the TCR libraries were built with molecular barcoding that relied on unique molecular identifiers. In-frame beta chains were kept once TCRdb had trimmed the public reads at Q25 with fastp and called clones with MiXCR. Records with the same CDR3 protein are collapsed into one entry carrying the most frequent genes and DNA. The sample table contains about 200,000 distinct CDR3 sequences; only one count was recorded for roughly 6.5% of them. Just over 4.5% of the sample belongs to the ten largest clones. Sample treatment or condition, as interpreted from the label and publication: allogeneic hematopoietic cell transplantation with graft depleted of TCRalphabeta T cells and CD19 B cells. The children who served as transplant recipients had been given grafts of TCRalphabeta/CD19-depleted allogeneic hematopoietic cells.

Turning to this clonotype: The specificity of this receptor is unknown. No much larger clonotype is one base removed from it; base qualities were not supplied.

Trimming takes 8 bases off V and 3 bases off J; junction bases not matched to a gene: 4. CDR1 and CDR2 are drawn from the germline V gene: MDHEN, SYDVKM. Spanning cysteine to phenylalanine, the CDR3 consists of 12 amino acids. The only DNA kept is the CDR3, 36 bases in frame from the first base. This clonotype was sampled from a girl under three years old with combined immunodeficiency, due to receive a stem cell transplant. Sequencing was performed on PBMCs, taken before TCRalphabeta/CD19-depleted stem cell transplant. In this chain, TRBV28 is recombined with TRBJ2-7; 7 bases in between match TRBD1. The nucleotide sequence is TGTGCCAGCGGTCAGGGGGTCTACGAGCAGTACTTC. Translated, this is CASGQGVYEQYF.